Each of the 23 T cell receptor beta chains below was sequenced from the same sample in a study of control samples from healthy donors and cancer patients. Method: immunoSEQ multiplex PCR; TCRdb's copy keeps in-frame clones and lacks some. Of tens of thousands of clones in the sample, roughly 80% were seen once. What was sequenced was PBMCs. The receptors come from a man in his sixties or seventies with lung cancer.

The chain carries TRBV7-9 and TRBJ1-1; 9 bases are a match to TRBD1. J gave up 11 bases and V 3 bases, and 4 bases lay outside the gene matches. The CDR3 extends over 12 amino acids. Germline-derived CDR1 and CDR2 are SEHNR and FQNEAQ (reference sequence). CDR3 coding DNA: TGTGCCAGCAGCTTTGGGGACAGGGACGCTTTCTTT. It encodes CASSFGDRDAFF. The entire variable domain, with the rest obtained from reference TRBV7-9 and TRBJ1-1, is as follows: DTGVSQNPRHKITKRGQNVTFRCDPISEHNRLYWYRQTLGQGPEFLTYFQNEAQLEKSRLLSDRFSAERPKGSFSTLEIQRTEQGDSAMYLCASSFGDRDAFFGQGTRLTVV.

This clone appeared a single time. This chain joins TRBV6-2 or TRBV6-3 and TRBJ2-5; 8 nucleotides line up with TRBD2. CDR3 length: 15 amino acids. Germline V gene lookup returns CDR1 MNHEY and CDR2 SVGEGT. The V gene end was trimmed by 2 bases and the J gene end by 3 bases; junction bases not matched to a gene: 5. CDR3 region: CASSYVGGGKETQYF. The CDR3 coding sequence is TGTGCCAGCAGTTACGTCGGGGGGGGTAAAGAGACCCAGTACTTC.

CDR3 coding DNA: TGTGCCGCCTCGCTCTCTGGAAACACCATATATTTT. It yields the protein CAASLSGNTIYF. This sequence joins TRBV30 and TRBJ1-3; D remains ambiguous. The CDR3 length is 12 residues. V lost 8 bases and J 0 bases, leaving 8 bases between the germline ends. CDR1 is GTSNPN, CDR2 SVGIG, per germline (reference sequence).

This clone was detected a few times. The genes are TRBV7-9 and TRBJ2-2; D perhaps matches TRBD2 (5 bases). The CDR3 runs to 15 residues. With 2 bases removed from V and 3 bases from J, the gap between germline ends came to 10 bases. CDR1 is SEHNR, CDR2 FQNEAQ, per germline (reference sequence). The CDR3 reads CASSLTGVYTGELFF. The DNA of the CDR3 is TGTGCCAGCAGCTTAACCGGGGTCTACACCGGGGAGCTGTTTTTT.

In its sample, this clone was seen a few times. The V gene is TRBV7-2, the J gene TRBJ1-2; D unresolved. V lost 3 bases to trimming and J lost 8 bases, with 10 bases between them. The CDR3 runs to 12 residues. The germline gives CDR1 SGHTA, CDR2 FQGNSA. DNA of the CDR3: TGTGCCAGCAGCTTGAGAGCGGTAGGCTACACCTTC. Its protein product is CASSLRAVGYTF.

The gene calls are TRBV12-3 or TRBV12-4 and TRBJ2-1; 7 nucleotides match TRBD2. V lost 3 bases, J lost 12 bases, and 5 bases stayed unmatched. This CDR3 has 12 residues. The DNA for the CDR3 is TGTGCCAGCAGTTTCGGCACGGGGGGGCAGTTCTTC. This encodes CASSFGTGGQFF.

The chain is built from TRBV10-1 and TRBJ2-1, with no clear D. Germline CDR1 and CDR2: WNHNN and SYGVQD (reference sequence). The CDR3 spans 16 residues. The V and J ends lost 0 bases and 4 bases respectively, with 13 bases between them. In DNA form, the CDR3 reads TGCGCCAGCAGTGAGTCAGGGTGGAAGGCGTACAATGAGCAGTTCTTC. Amino acids: CASSESGWKAYNEQFF.

The V gene is TRBV14, the J gene TRBJ2-7, with D uncertain. Germline CDR1 reads SGHDN; CDR2 reads FVKESK. This CDR3 has 15 residues. Trimming took 2 bases from V and 6 from J, leaving 17 bases between them. CDR3 in amino acids: CASSQSGVSYAEQYF. The CDR3 DNA reads TGTGCCAGCAGCCAATCTGGGGTTTCTTACGCCGAGCAGTACTTC.

This chain links TRBV11-2 with TRBJ2-2; TRBD1 is a possible D gene (5 bases). The CDR3 contains 15 residues. V lost 2 bases, J lost 8 bases, and 15 bases lay in between. Germline V lookup: CDR1 SGHAT, CDR2 FQNNGV. The CDR3 DNA follows: TGTGCCAGCAGCTTACTGGCTACCCAGGGAGGGGAGCTGTTTTTT. Its protein product is CASSLLATQGGELFF.

This clone appeared once. V usage is TRBV10-3 and J usage is TRBJ1-3, with D perhaps TRBD1 (5 bases). Germline CDR1 reads ENHRY; CDR2 reads SYGVKD. This CDR3 spans 16 amino acids. V was cut by 3 bases and J by 0 bases, with 12 bases left in between. The CDR3: CAISDPRDLSGNTIYF. CDR3 nucleotide sequence: TGTGCCATCAGTGACCCGAGGGACCTCTCTGGAAACACCATATATTTT.

The chain carries TRBV4-1 and TRBJ2-2, with D tentatively TRBD1 (5 bases). V lost 1 base and J lost 2, with 8 bases in between. Germline CDR1 and CDR2: MGHRA and YSYEKL. This CDR3 contains 15 residues. CDR3 sequence (DNA): TGCGCCAGCAGCCAAGCCAGGGCCAACACCGGGGAGCTGTTTTTT. It translates to CASSQARANTGELFF.

The V gene is TRBV7-7, the J gene TRBJ2-3, with 9 nucleotides matching TRBD2. In germline, CDR1 is SSHAT, CDR2 FNYEAQ (reference sequence). The V and J ends lost 1 base and 5 bases, in that order; junction bases with no gene match: 4. This CDR3 region has 15 residues. CDR3 nucleotides: TGTGCCAGCAGCTTAGGCGGGGGGGCAGTAGATACGCAGTATTTT. Protein sequence: CASSLGGGAVDTQYF.

The chain carries TRBV6-6 and TRBJ1-1; 8 positions match TRBD1. The CDR3 contains 13 residues. The germline V gene has CDR1 MNHNY and CDR2 SVGAGI (reference sequence). V lost 2 bases and J lost 7; bases outside the gene matches: 3. As DNA, the CDR3 is TGTGCCAGCAGTTACGGACAGGGAGGTGAAGCTTTCTTT. It codes for CASSYGQGGEAFF.

V is TRBV5-8 and J is TRBJ1-2; 10 positions match TRBD1. The CDR3 sequence is 16 residues long. Trimming at V came to 0 bases and at J to 5 bases, leaving 7 bases not matched to a gene. Per germline, CDR1 SGHTS and CDR2 YDEGEE. In DNA form, the CDR3 reads TGTGCCAGCAGCTTGGCCCCGGGACAGGGGTTATATGGCTACACCTTC. It codes for CASSLAPGQGLYGYTF.

The chain is built from TRBV3-1 (or the pseudogene TRBV3-2) and TRBJ1-5, with D possibly being TRBD1 (6 bases). The CDR3 is 15 residues long. Germline V gene lookup returns CDR1 LGHDT and CDR2 YNNKEL (reference sequence). The germline V and J ends were trimmed by 6 bases and 0 bases, with 12 bases remaining between them. CDR3 in amino acids: CASSLGQFSNQPQHF. The CDR3 DNA reads TGTGCCAGCAGTCTCGGACAGTTTAGCAATCAGCCCCAGCATTTT.

The chain recombines TRBV6-5 with TRBJ1-2; D might be TRBD1 (5 bases). The CDR3 consists of 15 residues. Between the trimmed V and J ends, which lost 8 bases and 3 bases, there was a span of 19 bases. CDR1 and CDR2 (germline): MNHEY, SVGAGI. CDR3 protein: CASARGASLDYGYTF. The CDR3 DNA is TGTGCCAGCGCTCGCGGGGCCTCGCTAGACTATGGCTACACCTTC.

The V and J genes are TRBV28 and TRBJ2-1; 10 bases fit TRBD1. This CDR3 is built from 15 residues. Germline V gene lookup returns CDR1 MDHEN and CDR2 SYDVKM. Trimming removed 4 bases from V and 10 bases from J; junction bases left unmatched: 10. CDR3 nucleotides: TGTGCCAGCAGTTCCCGGACAGGGGGGACAGAGGAGCAGTTCTTC. This sequence encodes CASSSRTGGTEEQFF.

J is TRBJ2-2 and V is TRBV5-1; TRBD1 or TRBD2 may be the D gene (6 bases each). The CDR3 is 16 residues long. Trimming pared 7 bases from V and 11 bases from J, leaving 27 bases between. Germline assignment: CDR1 SGHRS and CDR2 YFSETQ. CDR3 coding DNA: TGCGCCAGCCTTATGGGGGGCCGGTATCTTAAGGAAGAGCTGTTTTTT. Translation gives CASLMGGRYLKEELFF.

This chain connects TRBV18 to TRBJ2-7; TRBD1 agrees at 7 bases. The J segment lost 4 bases and the V segment lost 0 bases, leaving 3 bases of the junction unmatched. Germline V gene sequence: CDR1 KGHSH, CDR2 LQKENI. CDR3 length equals 14 residues. This chain's CDR3 is CASSPPAGGYEQYF. The CDR3 DNA is TGTGCCAGCTCACCACCAGCAGGGGGTTACGAGCAGTACTTC.

This clone was observed once. V is TRBV2 and J is TRBJ2-7, with 9 positions matching TRBD2. The trim removed 0 bases at V and 2 bases at J, leaving 2 bases unmatched. The CDR3 runs to 15 residues. Germline-derived CDR1 and CDR2 are SNHLY and FYNNEI. CDR3 protein: CASSEAAGGTYEQYF. The CDR3 nucleotides read TGTGCCAGCAGTGAAGCCGCGGGGGGGACCTACGAGCAGTACTTC.

The chain couples TRBV29-1 to TRBJ2-2, with 9 nucleotides matching TRBD2. Unmatched junction bases numbered 11, after V lost 8 bases and J lost 7 bases. The germline V gene has CDR1 SQVTM and CDR2 ANQGSEA. This CDR3 has 14 amino acids. CDR3 nucleotide sequence: TGCAGCCCCCAGGGCCGGCGGGGGGGCGGGGAGCTGTTTTTT. This translates into CSPQGRRGGGELFF.

A single count supports this clone. This rearrangement joins TRBV5-1 to TRBJ1-2, with 7 nucleotides matching TRBD1. The CDR3 has 14 amino acids. V trimming: 4 bases; J trimming: 4 bases; junction bases outside the gene matches: 7. Germline V gives CDR1 SGHRS, CDR2 YFSETQ. Here the CDR3 reads CASSPGTARYGYTF. The CDR3 nucleotides are TGCGCCAGCAGCCCAGGGACAGCCCGCTATGGCTACACCTTC.

This clone was counted a single time. The V call is TRBV3-1 (or the pseudogene TRBV3-2), the J call TRBJ2-7; 8 positions agree with TRBD2. The trim removed 4 bases at V and 4 bases at J, leaving 9 bases unmatched. Looked up from germline, CDR1 is LGHDT and CDR2 is YNNKEL (reference sequence). CDR3 length: 15 amino acids. The CDR3 nucleotides are TGTGCCAGCAGCCTTCCTCACCGGGGGGGATACGAGCAGTACTTC. As protein: CASSLPHRGGYEQYF.